Presented here are 17 T cell receptor beta chains from one specimen sequenced in a study of CD4 T cells in relation to SARS-CoV-2 and coronaviruses (dated by TCRdb to the early 2020s). CD4+ T cells from unexposed donors were collected before the COVID-19 pandemic (2011-2018). Following 10 days of culture, the EasySep CD4+ T cell isolation kit was used to isolate CD4+ T cells. Libraries came from the immunoSEQ multiplex PCR assay. TCRdb stores this immuneACCESS table with in-frame sequences only. Part of the clones is absent; in the studies checked, under half of the shortfall reflects unresolved V genes, and no reason is known for the rest. In all, the sample holds more than 15,000 clones, and about four fifths of those were seen once. 11% of the sample is held by the ten biggest clonotypes. Which antigens these TCRs recognize remains unknown. The specimen sequenced was CD4+ T cells from PBMCs, cultured in vitro. The receptors stem from a human donor in good health.

This sequence joins TRBV21-1 and TRBJ1-1. TRBV21-1 is listed as a pseudogene. The CDR3 is 17 residues long. CDR3 sequence: CASSKDTRGECDTEAFF. The DNA for the CDR3 is TGTGCCAGCAGCAAAGACACGCGAGGCGAGTGCGACACTGAAGCTTTCTTT.

V is TRBV28 and J is TRBJ1-1, with TRBD1 matching 7 bases. The CDR3 has 15 amino acids. V lost 3 bases to trimming and J lost 1 base; unmatched junction nucleotides: 5. Germline CDR1 MDHEN, CDR2 SYDVKM. CDR3 loop: CASSFPGTENTEAFF. CDR3 DNA sequence: TGTGCCAGCAGTTTCCCCGGGACAGAGAACACTGAAGCTTTCTTT.

This clone was detected only a few times. For the CDR3, the DNA is TGTGCCAGCAGACAGGGGGGAGAGACCCAGTACTTC. It codes for CASRQGGETQYF. V gene TRBV6-5 combines with J gene TRBJ2-5; TRBD1 aligns across 8 bases. Germline loops: CDR1 MNHEY, CDR2 SVGAGI. V shed 6 bases, J shed 4 bases, and the junction held 1 base outside the gene matches. CDR3 size: 12 residues.

This clone was counted between two and nine times. The chain recombines TRBV3-1 (or the pseudogene TRBV3-2) with TRBJ1-1; 9 bases fit TRBD1. Trimming removed 4 bases from V and 4 bases from J; junction bases left unmatched: 10. This CDR3 is built from 16 residues. Germline values: CDR1 LGHDT, CDR2 YNNKEL (reference sequence). The CDR3 is CASSLLIGTGTTEAFF. The CDR3 bases are TGTGCCAGCAGCCTCCTGATTGGGACAGGGACCACTGAAGCTTTCTTT.

The J gene is TRBJ2-5, the V gene TRBV7-2, with D tentatively TRBD1 or TRBD2 (6 bases each). Trimming cost V 4 bases and J 4 bases, with 10 bases left between them. CDR1 and CDR2 from the germline V gene are SGHTA and FQGNSA. The CDR3 length is 13 residues. CDR3 region: CASSWRGTETQYF. The CDR3 DNA is TGTGCCAGCAGCTGGAGGGGGACAGAGACCCAGTACTTC.

V gene TRBV4-2 combines with J gene TRBJ2-7, with no clear D. The CDR3 extends over 18 amino acids. Germline V gives CDR1 LGHNA, CDR2 YNFKEQ. Trimming pared 7 bases from V and 2 bases from J, leaving 27 bases between. The CDR3 sequence is CASTSRVAGSRSAYEQYF. In DNA form, the CDR3 reads TGTGCCAGCACCTCTAGAGTAGCAGGATCCAGATCAGCCTACGAGCAGTACTTC.

This clone was counted a few times. The chain recombines TRBV7-2 with TRBJ2-7; TRBD1 agrees at 12 bases. CDR1 is SGHTA, CDR2 FQGNSA, per germline. J lost 5 bases, V lost 5 bases, and 7 bases had no gene match. This CDR3 is built from 15 residues. CDR3 DNA: TGTGCCAGCAGCGTAGGGGACAGGGGGCTCAACGAGCAGTACTTC. Protein product: CASSVGDRGLNEQYF.

The chain uses TRBV5-1 and TRBJ2-7; D not resolved. With 0 bases removed from V and 5 bases from J, the gap between germline ends came to 12 bases. The CDR3 length is 14 residues. From germline, CDR1 is SGHRS and CDR2 YFSETQ. The CDR3 is CASSLAPASNEQYF. In nucleotides, the CDR3 is TGCGCCAGCAGCTTGGCCCCCGCTAGTAACGAGCAGTACTTC.

The CDR3 DNA is TGCGCCAGCAGCCAAGATCTCCCTGGCGCTGAAGCTTTCTTT. It codes for CASSQDLPGAEAFF. The chain joins TRBV4-3 to TRBJ1-1, with D hard to call. Germline CDR1 reads LGHNA; CDR2 reads YSLEER. CDR3 length: 14 amino acids. Deletions cut 0 bases from V and 6 bases from J, with 11 bases between.

The chain combines TRBV9 with TRBJ2-1, with a possible D match to TRBD2 (6 bases). Germline V gene lookup returns CDR1 SGDLS and CDR2 YYNGEE. The CDR3 covers 13 residues. V lost 0 bases to trimming and J lost 10 bases, with 11 bases between them. The CDR3 is CASSVEGGREQFF. The DNA for the CDR3 is TGTGCCAGCAGCGTAGAGGGAGGTAGGGAGCAGTTCTTC.

V and J are TRBV11-2 and TRBJ2-3; TRBD1 might be the D (6 bases). CDR1 SGHAT and CDR2 FQNNGV come from the germline V gene. V lost 5 bases to trimming and J lost 1 base, with 13 bases between them. The CDR3 is 15 residues long. CDR3: CASSANPGGTDTQYF. The DNA of the CDR3 is TGTGCCAGCAGCGCCAACCCAGGGGGCACAGATACGCAGTATTTT.

The chain employs TRBV27 and TRBJ2-5; D is perhaps TRBD1 or TRBD2 (5 bases each). This CDR3 contains 18 residues. The germline V and J ends were trimmed by 6 bases and 2 bases, with 25 bases remaining between them. Germline CDR1 is MNHEY and CDR2 is SMNVEV (reference sequence). The CDR3 nucleotides are TGTGCCAGCAGCTCCAGGCCCCGACAGACGACGGGGCAAGAGACCCAGTACTTC. Its translation is CASSSRPRQTTGQETQYF.

J is TRBJ2-7 and V is TRBV2, with D unresolved. Germline values: CDR1 SNHLY, CDR2 FYNNEI. The V and J ends lost 3 bases and 0 bases respectively, with 6 bases between them. The CDR3 extends over 13 amino acids. The CDR3 spells CASSDGNSYEQYF. The CDR3 DNA is TGTGCCAGCAGTGATGGGAACTCCTACGAGCAGTACTTC.

The rearrangement uses TRBV7-2 and TRBJ2-1; TRBD2 agrees at 8 bases. CDR1 is SGHTA and CDR2 is FQGNSA in the germline V gene. This CDR3 comprises 15 residues. V lost 2 bases and J lost 4; bases outside the gene matches: 4. The CDR3 protein is CASSLWLAGYNEQFF. The CDR3 DNA is TGTGCCAGCAGCTTATGGTTAGCGGGGTACAATGAGCAGTTCTTC.

This chain connects TRBV28 to TRBJ2-7; D possibly uses TRBD1 or TRBD2 (5 bases each). This CDR3 comprises 15 residues. With 6 bases removed from V and 3 bases from J, the gap between germline ends came to 18 bases. Per germline, CDR1 MDHEN and CDR2 SYDVKM. This CDR3 reads CASRPRFVGVYEQYF. In DNA form, the CDR3 reads TGTGCCAGCAGGCCTAGGTTCGTGGGGGTCTACGAGCAGTACTTC. The full variable domain, with the rest looked up from reference TRBV28 and TRBJ2-7, is DVKVTQSSRYLVKRTGEKVFLECVQDMDHENMFWYRQDPGLGLRLIYFSYDVKMKEKGDIPEGYSVSREKKERFSLILESASTNQTSMYLCASRPRFVGVYEQYFGPGTRLTVT.

This clone appeared a few times. V usage is TRBV28 and J usage is TRBJ2-7; a weak D match, TRBD2 (5 bases). Per the germline V gene, CDR1 is MDHEN and CDR2 is SYDVKM. The CDR3 has 13 residues. The V end lost 6 bases, the J end lost 4 bases, and 13 bases lay between the germline ends. This chain's CDR3 is CASSLGREYEQYF. The CDR3 DNA follows: TGTGCCAGCAGCCTGGGTAGGGAGTACGAGCAGTACTTC. Together with reference TRBV28 and TRBJ2-7, the CDR3 gives the full variable domain: DVKVTQSSRYLVKRTGEKVFLECVQDMDHENMFWYRQDPGLGLRLIYFSYDVKMKEKGDIPEGYSVSREKKERFSLILESASTNQTSMYLCASSLGREYEQYFGPGTRLTVT.

The chain uses TRBV4-1 and TRBJ2-7, with D possibly being TRBD1 or TRBD2 (5 bases each). Germline CDR1 MGHRA, CDR2 YSYEKL. The CDR3 is 17 amino acids. The V and J ends lost 0 bases and 7 bases respectively, with 22 bases between them. CDR3 sequence (DNA): TGCGCCAGCAGCCAAGAGAATCCGTTGACTATTAGGGGTGAGCAGTACTTC. Residues: CASSQENPLTIRGEQYF.